The source of this TCR beta chain is a study of T-cell memory formation after mild COVID-19. In TCRdb, the 5' RACE reads were re-called with MiXCR into one record per CDR3 protein. Here the sample spans 150,000 to 200,000 distinct CDR3 sequences, 16% being singletons. The CDR3 consists of 12 residues. Germline CDR1 SQVTM, CDR2 ANQGSEA. Germline trimming cut 6 bases from V and 3 bases from J; bases unmatched to any gene: 4. The material sequenced was PBMCs or a T cell subset sorted from them (not recorded which). The source is an adult woman who had mild COVID-19 (a few samples of this study predate the infection). Cell type and time point are not known. V usage is TRBV29-1 and J usage is TRBJ2-7; 8 nucleotides line up with TRBD1. This chain's CDR3 is CSVPGQGYEQYF. The CDR3 DNA reads as TGCAGCGTACCCGGACAGGGCTACGAGCAGTACTTC.